What follows is one T cell receptor (beta chain) and its context. Unique molecular identifiers were built into the TCRbeta library. MiXCR was run by TCRdb on the PCR reads, yielding one entry per CDR3 protein. In the table there are hundreds of thousands of distinct CDR3 sequences, about 12% of which are singletons. This sample was taken from a study of T-cell reconstitution after alpha-beta-depleted transplantation in children. The CDR3 covers 17 residues. The germline V gene has CDR1 SGDLS and CDR2 YYNGEE. V was clipped by 3 bases and J by 4 bases; unmatched bases: 9. The sequence was obtained from a human donor who donated a stem cell graft to a child with combined immunodeficiency. The input for sequencing was PBMCs from the stem cell graft donor, taken from the stem cell graft. The chain is built from TRBV9 and TRBJ2-1; 11 bases match TRBD2. The CDR3 loop reads CASSASPTSGRYNEQFF. As DNA, the CDR3 is TGTGCCAGCAGCGCTTCTCCAACTAGCGGGAGATACAATGAGCAGTTCTTC.